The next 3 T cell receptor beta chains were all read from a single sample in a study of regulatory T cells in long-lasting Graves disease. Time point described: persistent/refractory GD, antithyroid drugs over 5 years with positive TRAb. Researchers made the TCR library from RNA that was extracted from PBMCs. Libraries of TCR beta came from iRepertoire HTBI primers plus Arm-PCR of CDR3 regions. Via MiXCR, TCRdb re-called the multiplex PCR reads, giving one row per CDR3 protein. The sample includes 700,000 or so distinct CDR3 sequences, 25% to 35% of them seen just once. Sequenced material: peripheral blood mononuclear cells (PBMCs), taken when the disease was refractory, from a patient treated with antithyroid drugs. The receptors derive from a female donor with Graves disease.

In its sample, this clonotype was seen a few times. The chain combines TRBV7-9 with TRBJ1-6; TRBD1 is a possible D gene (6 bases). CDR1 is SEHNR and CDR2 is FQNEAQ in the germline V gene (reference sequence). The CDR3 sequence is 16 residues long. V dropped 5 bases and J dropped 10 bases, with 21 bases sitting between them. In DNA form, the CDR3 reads TGTGCCAGCAGCCAAGGCCGGGGGGCTATAGAGTCACCCCTCCACTTT. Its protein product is CASSQGRGAIESPLHF.

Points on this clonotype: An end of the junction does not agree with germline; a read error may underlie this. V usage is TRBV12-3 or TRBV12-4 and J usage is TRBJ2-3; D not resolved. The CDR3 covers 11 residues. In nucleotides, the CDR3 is TGCGCCATCGATCGGGCAGATACGCAGTATTTT. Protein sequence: CAIDRADTQYF.

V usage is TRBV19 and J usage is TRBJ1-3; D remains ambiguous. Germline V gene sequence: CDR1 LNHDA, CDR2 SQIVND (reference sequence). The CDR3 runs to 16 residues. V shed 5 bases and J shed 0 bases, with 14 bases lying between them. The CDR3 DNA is TGTGCCAGTAGTTTTCTGGGCTCCAGCTCTGGAAACACCATATATTTT. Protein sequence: CASSFLGSSSGNTIYF.